Presented here are 26 T cell receptor beta chains from one specimen sequenced in a study of cytomegalovirus exposure and HLA in healthy donors. The PCR used 60 Vbeta and 13 Jbeta primers. Clones were read by immunoSEQ multiplex PCR, and TCRdb kept only the in-frame ones, dropping some. The sample records around 130,000 clones, around 66% being singletons. The sample comprised PBMCs. The receptors shown here come from a man younger than 30 in good health and CMV-seronegative.

The chain carries TRBV19 and TRBJ1-1; D uncertain. The CDR3 is 14 amino acids. Germline CDR1 and CDR2: LNHDA and SQIVND (reference sequence). Trimming took 2 bases from V and 1 from J, leaving 8 bases between them. The CDR3 DNA follows: TGTGCCAGTAGTATACAGATAAAGAACACTGAAGCTTTCTTT. Translation: CASSIQIKNTEAFF.

The rearrangement links TRBV5-1 to TRBJ2-7, with D perhaps TRBD1 (6 bases). Germline V lookup: CDR1 SGHRS, CDR2 YFSETQ. There are 14 residues in the CDR3. Deletions cut 0 bases from V and 7 bases from J, with 14 bases between. The CDR3 here is CASSLGGLGVEQYF. The CDR3 region has the DNA TGCGCCAGCAGCTTGGGGGGGCTCGGAGTGGAGCAGTACTTC.

This chain uses TRBV27 with TRBJ2-2, with D maybe TRBD2 (6 bases). The CDR3 extends over 19 amino acids. Per germline, CDR1 MNHEY and CDR2 SMNVEV (reference sequence). Trimming left V 4 bases short and J 0 bases short, with 21 bases between. CDR3 nucleotides: TGTGCCAGCAGTTCAGTGGCGGACTACGGGACGGCGAACACCGGGGAGCTGTTTTTT. Protein: CASSSVADYGTANTGELFF.

The V gene is TRBV7-9, the J gene TRBJ1-5; D is unresolved. V lost 5 bases to trimming and J lost 3 bases, with 11 bases between them. The CDR3 length is 14 residues. Germline loops: CDR1 SEHNR, CDR2 FQNEAQ (reference sequence). The CDR3 region is CASSPGGSNQPQHF. The CDR3 DNA is TGTGCCAGCAGCCCCGGCGGTTCCAATCAGCCCCAGCATTTT.

CDR3 sequence (DNA): TGTGCCAGCTACCGTGGGACAGGGGCCTACGAGCAGTACTTC. Protein sequence: CASYRGTGAYEQYF. The chain carries TRBV28 and TRBJ2-7; 10 positions agree with TRBD1. The CDR3 contains 14 residues. The trim removed 8 bases at V and 2 bases at J, leaving 6 bases unmatched. The germline V gene has CDR1 MDHEN and CDR2 SYDVKM.

Only one count was recorded for this clone. The chain links TRBV11-2 to TRBJ1-1; D uncertain. Trimming cost V 3 bases and J 1 base, with 15 bases left between them. The CDR3 extends over 16 amino acids. Germline V gene sequence: CDR1 SGHAT, CDR2 FQNNGV. The CDR3 sequence is CASSLSTGFGNTEAFF. The CDR3 bases are TGTGCCAGCAGCTTGAGTACGGGATTCGGGAACACTGAAGCTTTCTTT.

V usage is TRBV18 and J usage is TRBJ2-5, with TRBD1 as a possible D gene (5 bases). The CDR3 is 14 residues long. V lost 4 bases to trimming and J lost 3 bases, with 12 bases between them. CDR1 is KGHSH and CDR2 is LQKENI in the germline V gene. CDR3 sequence reads: CASSQAQGEETQYF. CDR3 coding DNA: TGTGCCAGCTCACAGGCACAAGGGGAAGAGACCCAGTACTTC.

This chain connects TRBV19 to TRBJ2-6; TRBD2 might be the D (6 bases). The CDR3 covers 16 residues. The germline V gene has CDR1 LNHDA and CDR2 SQIVND (reference sequence). Trimming took 6 bases from V and 0 from J, leaving 12 bases between them. The CDR3 protein is CASRLGGDSGANVLTF. Written as DNA, the CDR3 is TGTGCCAGTAGGTTGGGGGGTGACTCTGGGGCCAACGTCCTGACTTTC.

Worth noting for this clone: The junction differs from germline at one of its ends, possibly a read error. The gene calls are TRBV18 and TRBJ2-1, with 7 bases fitting TRBD2. The germline gives CDR1 KGHSH, CDR2 LQKENI. CDR3 length: 15 residues. The CDR3 nucleotides are TGTGCCAGCTCACCAGCTAGCGGATTCTACAATGAGCGGTTCTTC. Encoded protein: CASSPASGFYNERFF.

This clone was recorded once. The chain couples TRBV6-5 to TRBJ2-3; a possible D gene is TRBD2 (6 bases). Looked up from germline, CDR1 is MNHEY and CDR2 is SVGAGI. The CDR3 has 14 residues. V lost 5 bases and J lost 5, with 14 bases in between. The CDR3 DNA sequence: TGTGCCAGCAGTCCTACAGGAGGGGAAGATACGCAGTATTTT. Translated: CASSPTGGEDTQYF.

This sequence joins TRBV28 and TRBJ1-2; 7 bases are shared with TRBD1. There are 17 residues in the CDR3. Trimming took 4 bases from V and 4 from J; bases not matched to a gene: 15. CDR1 and CDR2 from the germline V gene are MDHEN and SYDVKM. CDR3 amino acids: CASSSSTLDRASYGYTF. Written as DNA, the CDR3 is TGTGCCAGCAGTTCGTCAACCCTCGACAGGGCTTCCTATGGCTACACCTTC.

The CDR3 loop is CAWSRQAHEQYF. CDR3 nucleotides: TGTGCCTGGAGCCGACAGGCCCACGAGCAGTACTTC. This chain uses TRBV30 with TRBJ2-7; TRBD1 is a possible D gene (6 bases). The CDR3 loop spans 12 amino acids. Trimming removed 3 bases from V and 5 bases from J, with 11 bases in between. Germline V gives CDR1 GTSNPN, CDR2 SVGIG (reference sequence).

This chain connects TRBV12-5 to TRBJ2-4, with 7 bases that match TRBD2. The V and J ends lost 7 bases and 1 base, in that order; junction bases with no gene match: 19. The CDR3 covers 19 residues. Germline values: CDR1 LGHNT, CDR2 FRNRAP. The CDR3 sequence: CASEDPAGPPPLAKNIQYF. CDR3 nucleotide sequence: TGTGCTAGTGAAGATCCAGCGGGGCCCCCCCCTCTGGCCAAAAACATTCAGTACTTC.

V is TRBV6-6 and J is TRBJ2-5, with 10 bases identical to TRBD2. The CDR3 covers 13 residues. CDR1 and CDR2 (germline): MNHNY, SVGAGI (reference sequence). CDR3 DNA: TGTGTATCGCTAGCGGGAGTCCAAGAGACCCAGTACTTC. Its protein is CVSLAGVQETQYF.

This sequence joins TRBV6-5 and TRBJ1-4, with no clear D. V lost 0 bases to trimming and J lost 5 bases, with 7 bases between them. The CDR3 has 14 residues. Germline CDR1 reads MNHEY; CDR2 reads SVGAGI. The CDR3: CASSYSPRNEKLFF. The CDR3 DNA reads as TGTGCCAGCAGTTACTCGCCCAGAAATGAAAAACTGTTTTTT.

V usage is TRBV7-8 and J usage is TRBJ2-5; a possible D gene is TRBD1 (6 bases). There are 16 residues in the CDR3. CDR1 and CDR2 from the germline V gene are SGHVS and FQNEAQ. Between the trimmed V and J ends, which lost 1 base and 2 bases, there was a span of 14 bases. CDR3 loop: CASSLDLARGQETQYF. CDR3 DNA: TGTGCCAGCAGCTTAGACCTCGCCAGGGGTCAAGAGACCCAGTACTTC. Full variable domain (outside the CDR3, taken from reference TRBV7-8 and TRBJ2-5): GAGVSQSPRYKVAKRGQDVALRCDPISGHVSLFWYQQALGQGPEFLTYFQNEAQLDKSGLPSDRFFAERPEGSVSTLKIQRTQQEDSAVYLCASSLDLARGQETQYFGPGTRLLVL.

This clone was detected a few times. In DNA, the CDR3 is TGTGCCTCCCCAGGGGGGTATACGAACACTGAAGCTTTCTTT. The encoded protein is CASPGGYTNTEAFF. The chain links TRBV2 to TRBJ1-1; 7 bases are a match to TRBD1. The trim removed 11 bases at V and 1 base at J, leaving 10 bases unmatched. Germline loops: CDR1 SNHLY, CDR2 FYNNEI. This CDR3 comprises 14 residues.

The CDR3 spells CASSSGGSYGYTF. The CDR3, as DNA: TGTGCCAGCAGCTCGGGTGGGAGCTATGGCTACACCTTC. The chain couples TRBV5-8 to TRBJ1-2; no clear D gene. The CDR3 consists of 13 residues. The V end lost 3 bases, the J end lost 4 bases, and 10 bases lay between the germline ends. CDR1 SGHTS and CDR2 YDEGEE come from the germline V gene. Together with reference TRBV5-8 and TRBJ1-2, the CDR3 gives the full variable domain: EAGVTQSPTHLIKTRGQQATLRCSPISGHTSVYWYQQALGLGLQFLLWYDEGEERNRGNFPPRFSGRQFPNYSSELNVNALELEDSALYLCASSSGGSYGYTFGSGTRLTVV.

The chain is built from TRBV30 and TRBJ1-2; D gene ambiguous. Germline assignment: CDR1 GTSNPN and CDR2 SVGIG (reference sequence). Trimming took 1 base from V and 8 from J, leaving 8 bases between them. The CDR3 spans 11 residues. CDR3 in DNA: TGTGCCTGGAGTGAAACAGAGGGCTACACCTTC. It encodes CAWSETEGYTF.

The chain recombines TRBV7-2 with TRBJ2-2, with 9 bases fitting TRBD1. Per germline, CDR1 SGHTA and CDR2 FQGNSA. The V segment lost 2 bases and the J segment 6 bases; nucleotides outside the gene matches: 4. The CDR3 length is 15 residues. CDR3 coding DNA: TGTGCCAGCAGCTTACAGGGGACAGGGCCCGGGGAGCTGTTTTTT. It codes for CASSLQGTGPGELFF. Full variable domain (missing parts from reference TRBV7-2 and TRBJ2-2): GAGVSQSPSNKVTEKGKDVELRCDPISGHTALYWYRQSLGQGLEFLIYFQGNSAPDKSGLPSDRFSAERTGGSVSTLTIQRTQQEDSAVYLCASSLQGTGPGELFFGEGSRLTVL.

This clone was seen a handful of times. The chain links TRBV4-3 to TRBJ1-4; 7 nucleotides line up with TRBD1. V lost 5 bases, J lost 1 base, and 4 bases stayed unmatched. CDR1 and CDR2 from the germline V gene are LGHNA and YSLEER. The CDR3 runs to 15 residues. CDR3: CASSEGGKTNEKLFF. In nucleotides, the CDR3 is TGCGCCAGCAGCGAAGGGGGCAAAACTAATGAAAAACTGTTTTTT.

This chain uses TRBV4-3 with TRBJ2-7, with a possible D match to TRBD2 (5 bases). The germline V gene encodes CDR1 LGHNA and CDR2 YSLEER. This CDR3 has 15 residues. Trimming took 1 base from V and 3 from J, leaving 13 bases between them. As DNA, the CDR3 is TGCGCCAGCAGCCAAGTCCTGGACTTGGACTACGAGCAGTACTTC. This sequence encodes CASSQVLDLDYEQYF.

The rearrangement links TRBV28 to TRBJ1-1; 9 nucleotides match TRBD1. Trimming removed 2 bases from V and 4 bases from J; junction bases left unmatched: 5. Germline V lookup: CDR1 MDHEN, CDR2 SYDVKM. The CDR3 covers 15 residues. The CDR3 DNA sequence: TGTGCCAGCAGTTTACCAGGGACAGGGCTCACTGAAGCTTTCTTT. Its translation: CASSLPGTGLTEAFF.

The V and J genes are TRBV13 and TRBJ2-7; possibly TRBD2 for D (6 bases). Germline assignment: CDR1 PRHDT and CDR2 FYEKMQ (reference sequence). The CDR3 contains 13 residues. Trimming removed 6 bases from V and 1 base from J, with 10 bases in between. The CDR3 loop is CASRPGTSYEQYF. CDR3 in DNA: TGTGCCAGCAGGCCCGGGACTTCCTACGAGCAGTACTTC.

The chain uses TRBV18 and TRBJ2-7; perhaps TRBD2 as D (5 bases). V gave up 0 bases and J gave up 4 bases, with 16 bases separating them. This CDR3 is 16 amino acids long. CDR1 is KGHSH and CDR2 is LQKENI in the germline V gene. CDR3 bases: TGTGCCAGCTCACCACCCAGGTCGGGGATGGGATACGAGCAGTACTTC. Protein product: CASSPPRSGMGYEQYF.

The V gene is TRBV6-5, the J gene TRBJ2-3; 10 nucleotides agree with TRBD1. The CDR3 is 15 residues long. V shed 6 bases, J shed 4 bases, and the junction held 7 bases outside the gene matches. CDR1 is MNHEY, CDR2 SVGAGI, per germline. The CDR3 reads CASRPPGTGADTQYF. The CDR3 DNA reads TGTGCCAGCAGACCCCCCGGGACAGGGGCAGATACGCAGTATTTT.